Each of the 21 T cell receptor beta chains below was sequenced from the same sample in a study of identical twins. A single record per CDR3 protein comes from TCRdb applying MiXCR to the 5' RACE reads. The table records about 210,000 distinct CDR3 sequences, less than 9.5% of them present only once. The sample consisted of memory (CD45RO+) T cells sorted from blood. The receptors shown here come from a woman aged 18-29 years in good health.

The chain uses TRBV3-1 and TRBJ2-2; 11 bases are a match to TRBD2. The V gene end was trimmed by 11 bases and the J gene end by 6 bases; junction bases not matched to a gene: 17. Germline CDR1 is LGHDT and CDR2 is YNNKEL (reference sequence). CDR3 length equals 17 residues. CDR3 nucleotides: TGTGCCTCCTGCCAGGACGTAGCGGGAGGGCCCGCCGGGGAGCTGTTTTTT. This gives the protein CASCQDVAGGPAGELFF.

This clonotype was found a few times. V and J are TRBV5-1 and TRBJ1-1; D unresolved. This CDR3 is built from 14 residues. The germline gives CDR1 SGHRS, CDR2 YFSETQ. Trimming removed 2 bases from V and 2 bases from J, with 10 bases in between. The chain's CDR3 is CASSFHPANTEAFF. CDR3 in DNA: TGCGCCAGCAGCTTTCATCCCGCCAACACTGAAGCTTTCTTT.

This clonotype was seen repeatedly, ten times or more. The chain combines TRBV5-6 with TRBJ1-5; the D is unclear. Between the trimmed V and J ends, which lost 0 bases and 8 bases, there was a span of 9 bases. The CDR3 loop spans 13 amino acids. Germline assignment: CDR1 SGHDT and CDR2 YYEEEE. CDR3 sequence (DNA): TGTGCCAGCAGCTTGGGCACGGAGGAGCCCCAGCATTTT. It specifies CASSLGTEEPQHF. The whole variable domain, filled in from reference TRBV5-6 and TRBJ1-5, reads DAGVTQSPTHLIKTRGQQVTLRCSPKSGHDTVSWYQQALGQGPQFIFQYYEEEERQRGNFPDRFSGHQFPNYSSELNVNALLLGDSALYLCASSLGTEEPQHFGDGTRLSIL.

This clonotype has a handful of counts. The chain combines TRBV3-1 with TRBJ2-7; D may be TRBD1 (6 bases). The CDR3 is made up of 14 amino acids. The V and J ends lost 1 base and 2 bases respectively, with 9 bases between them. Germline V gene lookup returns CDR1 LGHDT and CDR2 YNNKEL (reference sequence). CDR3 sequence: CASSQGTGPYEQYF. CDR3 sequence (DNA): TGTGCCAGCAGCCAAGGTACAGGGCCCTACGAGCAGTACTTC.

This clonotype was seen more than once but under ten times. The V gene is TRBV5-6, the J gene TRBJ2-2; D remains ambiguous. This CDR3 spans 13 amino acids. Trimming pared 4 bases from V and 2 bases from J, leaving 6 bases between. The germline gives CDR1 SGHDT, CDR2 YYEEEE. CDR3 bases: TGTGCCAGCAGCCCGCAAAACACCGGGGAGCTGTTTTTT. Its translation is CASSPQNTGELFF.

The gene calls are TRBV20-1 and TRBJ2-1; 14 nucleotides line up with TRBD2. CDR3 length equals 15 residues. V shed 3 bases and J 10 bases; nucleotides not matched to a gene: 8. In germline, CDR1 is DFQATT, CDR2 SNEGSKA (reference sequence). The CDR3 sequence is CSASDRLAGGKEQFF. The CDR3 bases are TGCAGTGCTAGCGATAGACTAGCGGGAGGGAAGGAGCAGTTCTTC.

This clonotype was recorded a few times. The chain links TRBV5-6 to TRBJ2-5; possible D gene TRBD2, 5 bases. V dropped 1 base and J dropped 5 bases, with 15 bases sitting between them. From germline, CDR1 is SGHDT and CDR2 YYEEEE. The CDR3 totals 15 residues. CDR3 sequence: CASSLKKRPGETQYF. The CDR3, as DNA: TGTGCCAGCAGCTTGAAGAAGCGGCCGGGGGAGACCCAGTACTTC.

The rearrangement links TRBV2 to TRBJ1-5; D perhaps matches TRBD1 (6 bases). The V end was cut by 7 bases, the J end by 3 bases, with 13 bases between. Germline CDR1 reads SNHLY; CDR2 reads FYNNEI. The CDR3 has 14 amino acids. CDR3 DNA sequence: TGTGCCAGCACCCAGGGGTGGAACAATCAGCCCCAGCATTTT. Its protein product is CASTQGWNNQPQHF.

This clonotype occurred many times. The chain combines TRBV6-1 with TRBJ1-5; D remains ambiguous. V lost 1 base and J lost 9, with 7 bases in between. Germline CDR1 reads MNHNS; CDR2 reads SASEGT. The CDR3 sequence is 12 residues long. The CDR3 DNA reads TGTGCCAGCAGTGAAGTTGGAAGGCCCCAGCATTTT. It specifies CASSEVGRPQHF.

The chain is built from TRBV10-1 and TRBJ2-2; 9 nucleotides match TRBD1. V was clipped by 9 bases and J by 7 bases; unmatched bases: 9. CDR3 length equals 14 residues. From germline, CDR1 is WNHNN and CDR2 SYGVQD (reference sequence). The CDR3, as DNA: TGCGCCAGTCGCCGGGACAGGGAAAACGGGGAGCTGTTTTTT. It codes for CASRRDRENGELFF.

The chain joins TRBV2 to TRBJ1-2; 9 bases map to TRBD1. J was trimmed by 2 bases and V by 1 base; bases with no gene match: 2. Germline lookup yields CDR1 SNHLY and CDR2 FYNNEI. The CDR3 extends over 15 amino acids. CDR3 sequence: CASSEVDRGNYGYTF. The CDR3 nucleotides read TGTGCCAGCAGTGAAGTGGACAGGGGCAACTATGGCTACACCTTC.

V usage is TRBV18 and J usage is TRBJ2-7, with unresolved D. Germline-derived CDR1 and CDR2 are KGHSH and LQKENI. Deletions cut 0 bases from V and 2 bases from J, with 8 bases between. The CDR3 consists of 14 residues. The CDR3 sequence: CASSPPSSTYEQYF. The CDR3 DNA follows: TGTGCCAGCTCACCACCGAGCTCCACCTACGAGCAGTACTTC.

The V call is TRBV7-3, the J call TRBJ2-7; TRBD2 is a possible D gene (6 bases). Germline V gene sequence: CDR1 SGHTA, CDR2 FQGTGA. V was cut by 3 bases and J by 0 bases, with 12 bases left in between. CDR3 size: 15 residues. CDR3 nucleotide sequence: TGTGCCAGCAGCTTGGCCGGGACTTCCTCCTACGAGCAGTACTTC. Translation: CASSLAGTSSYEQYF.

V gene TRBV6-2 or TRBV6-3 combines with J gene TRBJ1-1; D is unresolved. The V end lost 5 bases, the J end lost 5 bases, and 9 bases lay between the germline ends. CDR3 length: 12 residues. Germline V CDR1 and CDR2: MNHEY, SVGEGT. In DNA form, the CDR3 reads TGTGCCAGCAGTCGGCCGGCGACTGAAGCTTTCTTT. This translates into CASSRPATEAFF.

A few counts support this clonotype. The V call is TRBV6-1, the J call TRBJ2-7; 12 bases align to TRBD2. CDR1 is MNHNS and CDR2 is SASEGT in the germline V gene. This CDR3 region has 15 residues. V shed 7 bases and J 7 bases; nucleotides not matched to a gene: 11. In nucleotides, the CDR3 is TGTGCCAGCACCATTCTGACTAGCGGGGGTGCTGAGCAGTACTTC. It yields the protein CASTILTSGGAEQYF.

This clonotype was observed a few times. The chain recombines TRBV29-1 with TRBJ2-7; D may be TRBD1 (6 bases). From germline, CDR1 is SQVTM and CDR2 ANQGSEA. Deletions cut 3 bases from V and 4 bases from J, with 16 bases between. The CDR3 totals 14 residues. CDR3 DNA: TGCAGCGTTGATAAGTTGGGGGCCGGTTACGAGCAGTACTTC. It codes for CSVDKLGAGYEQYF.

This clonotype was recorded many times. The rearrangement joins TRBV7-8 to TRBJ2-5, with D unresolved. V dropped 6 bases and J dropped 2 bases, with 13 bases sitting between them. The CDR3 covers 14 residues. Per the germline V gene, CDR1 is SGHVS and CDR2 is FQNEAQ. CDR3 nucleotide sequence: TGTGCCAGCAGTTTTTGGGTAGGGCAAGAGACCCAGTACTTC. Translation gives CASSFWVGQETQYF.

Concerning this clonotype: This sequence may be a read error, since a much larger clone differs from it by one base. This chain joins TRBV7-2 and TRBJ2-7; D is undetermined. The germline V gene encodes CDR1 SGHTA and CDR2 FQGNSA. V lost 5 bases and J 6 bases, leaving 8 bases between the germline ends. CDR3 length equals 11 residues. As DNA, the CDR3 is TGTGCCAGCAGCGGGTCGGGCGAGCAGTACTTC. This sequence encodes CASSGSGEQYF.

This clonotype was observed a few times. The chain links TRBV7-9 to TRBJ2-3, with 9 bases aligning to TRBD1. After removal of 5 bases from V and 2 bases from J, the junction contained 8 bases not matched to a gene. The germline V gene encodes CDR1 SEHNR and CDR2 FQNEAQ (reference sequence). There are 16 residues in the CDR3. The CDR3 nucleotides are TGTGCCAGCAGCCGCGGACAGGGGACGGACACAGATACGCAGTATTTT. This encodes CASSRGQGTDTDTQYF.

Ten or more counts support this clonotype. The V and J genes are TRBV5-1 and TRBJ1-2, with D perhaps matching TRBD1 (6 bases). CDR3 length equals 16 residues. V was cut by 4 bases and J by 4 bases, with 20 bases left in between. The germline gives CDR1 SGHRS, CDR2 YFSETQ. The CDR3: CASSRTPGQGPYGYTF. The CDR3, as DNA: TGCGCCAGCAGCCGTACCCCGGGACAAGGACCCTATGGCTACACCTTC.

The table lists this clonotype with many counts. This chain links TRBV12-3 or TRBV12-4 with TRBJ1-2, with 11 bases matching TRBD1. Losses at the gene ends were 6 bases for V and 4 bases for J; bases not matched to a gene: 4. The length of the CDR3 is 14 residues. In nucleotides, the CDR3 is TGTGCCAGCAGCTGGGGACAGGGGGTCTATGGCTACACCTTC. This encodes CASSWGQGVYGYTF.